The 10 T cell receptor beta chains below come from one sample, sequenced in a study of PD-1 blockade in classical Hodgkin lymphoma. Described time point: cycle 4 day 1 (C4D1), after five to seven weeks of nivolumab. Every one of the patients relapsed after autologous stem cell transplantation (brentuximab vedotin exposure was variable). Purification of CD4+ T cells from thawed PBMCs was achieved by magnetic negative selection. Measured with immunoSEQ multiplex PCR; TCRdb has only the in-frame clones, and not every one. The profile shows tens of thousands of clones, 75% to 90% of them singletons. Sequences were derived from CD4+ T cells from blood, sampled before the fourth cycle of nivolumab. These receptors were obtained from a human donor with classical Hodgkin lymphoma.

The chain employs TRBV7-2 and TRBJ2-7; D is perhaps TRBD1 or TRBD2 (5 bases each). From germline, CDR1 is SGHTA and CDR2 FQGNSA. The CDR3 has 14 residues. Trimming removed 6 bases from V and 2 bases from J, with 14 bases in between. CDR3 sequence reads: CASRLAGAPYEQYF. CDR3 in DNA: TGTGCCAGCAGGCTGGCCGGGGCGCCCTACGAGCAGTACTTC.

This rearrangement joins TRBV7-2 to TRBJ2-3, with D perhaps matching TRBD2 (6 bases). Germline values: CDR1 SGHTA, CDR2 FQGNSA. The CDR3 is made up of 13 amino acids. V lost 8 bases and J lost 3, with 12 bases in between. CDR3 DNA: TGTGCCAGCCGTTGGGCGGGAACAGATACGCAGTATTTT. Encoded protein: CASRWAGTDTQYF.

The CDR3 sequence is CASSLASGGGYNEQFF. In DNA, the CDR3 is TGCGCCAGCAGCTTGGCTAGCGGGGGAGGATACAATGAGCAGTTCTTC. This chain links TRBV5-1 with TRBJ2-1; 10 bases align to TRBD2. Germline V gene data show CDR1 as SGHRS and CDR2 as YFSETQ. V shed 0 bases, J shed 4 bases, and the junction held 4 bases outside the gene matches. CDR3 size: 16 residues. The full variable domain, in which reference TRBV5-1 and TRBJ2-1 provide the parts outside the CDR3, is KAGVTQTPRYLIKTRGQQVTLSCSPISGHRSVSWYQQTPGQGLQFLFEYFSETQRNKGNFPGRFSGRQFSNSRSEMNVSTLELGDSALYLCASSLASGGGYNEQFFGPGTRLTVL.

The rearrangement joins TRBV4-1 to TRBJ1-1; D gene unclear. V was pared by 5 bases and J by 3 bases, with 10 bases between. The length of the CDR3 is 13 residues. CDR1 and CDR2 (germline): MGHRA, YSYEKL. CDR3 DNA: TGCGCCAGCAGCGCACGGAGGGACACTGAAGCTTTCTTT. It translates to CASSARRDTEAFF.

CDR3 coding DNA: TGTGCCTGGAGTGTCATTTGGGGGACAGAAGCTTTCTTT. This translates into CAWSVIWGTEAFF. The rearrangement uses TRBV30 and TRBJ1-1, with a possible D match to TRBD1 (6 bases). Trimming took 0 bases from V and 8 from J, leaving 13 bases between them. From germline, CDR1 is GTSNPN and CDR2 SVGIG (reference sequence). This CDR3 is built from 13 residues.

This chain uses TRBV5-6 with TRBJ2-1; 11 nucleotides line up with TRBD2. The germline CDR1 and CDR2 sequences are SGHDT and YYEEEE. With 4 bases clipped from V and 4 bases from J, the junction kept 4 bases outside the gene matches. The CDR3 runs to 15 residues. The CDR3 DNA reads TGTGCCAGCAGCCCTAGCGGGGGGTATTACAATGAGCAGTTCTTC. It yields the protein CASSPSGGYYNEQFF.

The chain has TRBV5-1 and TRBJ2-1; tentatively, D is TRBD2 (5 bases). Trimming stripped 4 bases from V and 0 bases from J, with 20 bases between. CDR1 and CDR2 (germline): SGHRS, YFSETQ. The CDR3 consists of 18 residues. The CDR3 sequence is CASSPFGETGSSYNEQFF. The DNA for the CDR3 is TGCGCCAGCAGCCCCTTTGGCGAGACGGGGAGCTCCTACAATGAGCAGTTCTTC.

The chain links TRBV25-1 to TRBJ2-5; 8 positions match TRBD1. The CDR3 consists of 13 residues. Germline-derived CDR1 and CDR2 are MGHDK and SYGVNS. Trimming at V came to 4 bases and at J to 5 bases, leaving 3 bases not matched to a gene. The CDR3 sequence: CASSVRDRETQYF. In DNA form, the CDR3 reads TGTGCCAGCAGTGTCCGGGACAGGGAGACCCAGTACTTC.

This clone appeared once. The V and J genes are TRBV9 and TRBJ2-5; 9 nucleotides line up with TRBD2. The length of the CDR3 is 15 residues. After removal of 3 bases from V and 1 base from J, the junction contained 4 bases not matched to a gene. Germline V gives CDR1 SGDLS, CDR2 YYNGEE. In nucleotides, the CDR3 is TGTGCCAGCAGCGGAGCGGGGGGATTCCAAGAGACCCAGTACTTC. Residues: CASSGAGGFQETQYF.

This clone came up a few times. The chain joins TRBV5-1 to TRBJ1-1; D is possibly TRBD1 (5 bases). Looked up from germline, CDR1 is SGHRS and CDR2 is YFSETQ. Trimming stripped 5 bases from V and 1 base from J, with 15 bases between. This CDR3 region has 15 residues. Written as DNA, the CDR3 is TGCGCCAGCAGGCGGGGGGGAAGTACGAACACTGAAGCTTTCTTT. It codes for CASRRGGSTNTEAFF.